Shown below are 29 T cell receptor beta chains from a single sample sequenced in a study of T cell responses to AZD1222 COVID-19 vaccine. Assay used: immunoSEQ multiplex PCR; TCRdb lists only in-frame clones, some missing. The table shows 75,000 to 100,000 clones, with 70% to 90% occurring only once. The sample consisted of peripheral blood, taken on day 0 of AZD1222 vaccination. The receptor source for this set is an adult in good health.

The CDR3 reads CASSEDGSSEGSNEQFF. The CDR3 nucleotides read TGTGCCAGCAGTGAGGACGGCTCATCAGAAGGTTCTAATGAGCAGTTCTTC. The chain joins TRBV25-1 to TRBJ2-1; D gene uncertain. CDR3 length equals 17 residues. V was cut by 3 bases and J by 7 bases, with 22 bases left in between. Germline-derived CDR1 and CDR2 are MGHDK and SYGVNS.

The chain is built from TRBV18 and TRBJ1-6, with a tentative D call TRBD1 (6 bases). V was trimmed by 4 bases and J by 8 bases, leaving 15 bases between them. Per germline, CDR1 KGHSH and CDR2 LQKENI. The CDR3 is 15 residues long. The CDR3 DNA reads TGTGCCAGCTCACAGAGGGGGTCGGGGGATTCACCCCTCCACTTT. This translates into CASSQRGSGDSPLHF.

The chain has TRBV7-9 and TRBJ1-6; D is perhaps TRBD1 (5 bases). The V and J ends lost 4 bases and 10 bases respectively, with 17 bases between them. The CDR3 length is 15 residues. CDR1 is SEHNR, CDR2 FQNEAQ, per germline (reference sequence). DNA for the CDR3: TGTGCCAGCAGCTCGGGACCCGGGGTTTTATCACCCCTCCACTTT. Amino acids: CASSSGPGVLSPLHF.

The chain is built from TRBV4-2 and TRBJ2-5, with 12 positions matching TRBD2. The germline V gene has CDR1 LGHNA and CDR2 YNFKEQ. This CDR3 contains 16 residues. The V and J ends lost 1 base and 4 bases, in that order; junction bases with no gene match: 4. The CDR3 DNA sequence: TGTGCCAGCAGCCAAGTAACTAGCGGGAGGACAGAGACCCAGTACTTC. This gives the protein CASSQVTSGRTETQYF.

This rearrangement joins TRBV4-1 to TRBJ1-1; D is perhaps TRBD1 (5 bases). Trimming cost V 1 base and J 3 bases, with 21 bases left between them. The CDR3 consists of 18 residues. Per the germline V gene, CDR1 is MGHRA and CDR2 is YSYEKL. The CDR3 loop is CASSQAGGRARSDTEAFF. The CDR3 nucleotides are TGCGCCAGCAGCCAAGCTGGGGGTAGGGCTCGGTCGGACACTGAAGCTTTCTTT.

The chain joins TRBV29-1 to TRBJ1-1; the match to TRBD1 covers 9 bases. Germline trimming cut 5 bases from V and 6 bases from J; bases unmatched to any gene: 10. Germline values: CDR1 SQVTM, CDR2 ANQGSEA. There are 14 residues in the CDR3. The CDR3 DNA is TGCAGCGTTCTATCGGGACAGGGAGTCTCTGAAGCTTTCTTT. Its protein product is CSVLSGQGVSEAFF.

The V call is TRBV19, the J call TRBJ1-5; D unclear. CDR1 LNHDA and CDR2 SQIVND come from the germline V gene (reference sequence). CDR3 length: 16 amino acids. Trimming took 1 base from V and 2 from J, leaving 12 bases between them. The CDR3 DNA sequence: TGTGCCAGTAGTATAGGGCCCGTGCTGGGCAATCAGCCCCAGCATTTT. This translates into CASSIGPVLGNQPQHF.

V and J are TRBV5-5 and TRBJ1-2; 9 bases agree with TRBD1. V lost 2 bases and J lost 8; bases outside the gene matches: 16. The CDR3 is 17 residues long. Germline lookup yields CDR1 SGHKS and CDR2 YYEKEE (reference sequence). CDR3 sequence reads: CASSLNSETGGRDGYTF. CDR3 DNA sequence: TGTGCCAGCAGCTTAAATAGTGAGACAGGGGGTCGGGACGGCTACACCTTC.

The CDR3 nucleotides read TGTGCCAGCAGCCTTGAGGGGACCCAGTACTTC. Translated, it gives CASSLEGTQYF. The chain combines TRBV3-1 (or the pseudogene TRBV3-2) with TRBJ2-5, with D tentatively TRBD2 (5 bases). Germline V gene sequence: CDR1 LGHDT, CDR2 YNNKEL (reference sequence). V was clipped by 4 bases and J by 7 bases, with 7 bases between them. The CDR3 is 11 amino acids.

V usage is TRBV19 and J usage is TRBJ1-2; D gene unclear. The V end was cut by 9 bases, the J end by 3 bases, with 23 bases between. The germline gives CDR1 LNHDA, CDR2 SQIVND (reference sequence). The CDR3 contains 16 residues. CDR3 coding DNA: TGTGCCAGCAGCCTATTCGGTGAGGGAATGGACTATGGCTACACCTTC. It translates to CASSLFGEGMDYGYTF.

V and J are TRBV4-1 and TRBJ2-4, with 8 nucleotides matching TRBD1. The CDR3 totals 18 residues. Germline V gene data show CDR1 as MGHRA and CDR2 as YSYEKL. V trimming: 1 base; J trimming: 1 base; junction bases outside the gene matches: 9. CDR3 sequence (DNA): TGCGCCAGCAGCCAAGCCCCAGGGGGCTTGATGGCCAAAAACATTCAGTACTTC. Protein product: CASSQAPGGLMAKNIQYF.

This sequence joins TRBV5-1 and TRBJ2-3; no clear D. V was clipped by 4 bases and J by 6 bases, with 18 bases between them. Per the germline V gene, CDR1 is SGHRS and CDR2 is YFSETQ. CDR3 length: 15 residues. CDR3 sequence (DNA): TGCGCCAGCAGCGCCTTATACAACCCTGGGGATACGCAGTATTTT. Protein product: CASSALYNPGDTQYF.

The CDR3 loop reads CASSQGRTGEETQYF. As DNA, the CDR3 is TGTGCCAGCAGCCAAGGCCGGACAGGGGAGGAGACCCAGTACTTC. The chain recombines TRBV4-2 with TRBJ2-5; TRBD1 matches 9 bases. Germline V lookup: CDR1 LGHNA, CDR2 YNFKEQ. V shed 1 base, J shed 5 bases, and the junction held 5 bases outside the gene matches. The CDR3 spans 15 residues.

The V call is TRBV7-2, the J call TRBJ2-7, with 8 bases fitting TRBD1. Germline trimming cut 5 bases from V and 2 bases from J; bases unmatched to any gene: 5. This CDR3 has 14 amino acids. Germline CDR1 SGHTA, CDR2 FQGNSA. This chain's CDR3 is CASSAMGQAYEQYF. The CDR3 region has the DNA TGTGCCAGCAGCGCTATGGGACAGGCCTACGAGCAGTACTTC.

The chain's CDR3 is CATSSVIQGHTEAFF. CDR3 sequence (DNA): TGTGCCACCAGCAGTGTAATTCAGGGGCACACTGAAGCTTTCTTT. This chain uses TRBV15 with TRBJ1-1; tentative D call: TRBD1 (6 bases). This CDR3 is 15 amino acids long. V shed 3 bases and J shed 3 bases, with 14 bases lying between them. Germline V CDR1 and CDR2: LNHNV, YYDKDF (reference sequence).

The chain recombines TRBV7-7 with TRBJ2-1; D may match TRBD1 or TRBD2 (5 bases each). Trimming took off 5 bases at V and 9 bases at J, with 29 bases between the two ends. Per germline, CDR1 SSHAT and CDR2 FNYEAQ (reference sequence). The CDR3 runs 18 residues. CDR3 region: CASSPSPPQGIALGEQFF. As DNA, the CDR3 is TGTGCCAGCAGCCCTAGCCCGCCCCAGGGAATAGCTTTAGGTGAGCAGTTCTTC.

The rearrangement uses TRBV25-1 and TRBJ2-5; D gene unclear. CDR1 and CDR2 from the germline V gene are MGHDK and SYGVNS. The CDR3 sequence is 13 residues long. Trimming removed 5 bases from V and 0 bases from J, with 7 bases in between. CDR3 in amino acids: CASSFGHQETQYF. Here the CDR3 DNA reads TGTGCCAGCAGTTTCGGGCACCAAGAGACCCAGTACTTC.

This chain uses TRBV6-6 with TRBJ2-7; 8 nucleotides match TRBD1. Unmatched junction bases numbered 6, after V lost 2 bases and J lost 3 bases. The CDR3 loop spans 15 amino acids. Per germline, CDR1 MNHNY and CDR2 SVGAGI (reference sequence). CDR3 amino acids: CASSYGGQVLYEQYF. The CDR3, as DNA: TGTGCCAGCAGTTACGGGGGACAGGTTCTCTACGAGCAGTACTTC.

This CDR3 reads CASSRGDGNTYEQYF. DNA of the CDR3: TGTGCCAGCAGCAGGGGGGACGGAAACACCTACGAGCAGTACTTC. The V gene is TRBV5-6, the J gene TRBJ2-7; D may match TRBD1 or TRBD2 (6 bases each). The CDR3 consists of 15 residues. V lost 4 bases and J 2 bases, leaving 16 bases between the germline ends. The germline V gene has CDR1 SGHDT and CDR2 YYEEEE.

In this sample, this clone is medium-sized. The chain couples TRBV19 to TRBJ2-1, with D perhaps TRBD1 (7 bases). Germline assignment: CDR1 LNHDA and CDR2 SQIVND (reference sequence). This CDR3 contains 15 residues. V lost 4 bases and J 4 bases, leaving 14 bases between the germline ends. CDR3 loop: CASSRLSGGYNEQFF. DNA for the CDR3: TGTGCCAGTAGTAGGCTGTCAGGGGGGTACAATGAGCAGTTCTTC.

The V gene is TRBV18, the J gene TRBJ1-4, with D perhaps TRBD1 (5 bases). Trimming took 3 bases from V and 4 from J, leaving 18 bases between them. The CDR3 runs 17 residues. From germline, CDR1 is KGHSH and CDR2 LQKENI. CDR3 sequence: CASSPGASPVYNEKLFF. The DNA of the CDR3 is TGTGCCAGCTCACCCGGGGCTTCCCCAGTATATAATGAAAAACTGTTTTTT.

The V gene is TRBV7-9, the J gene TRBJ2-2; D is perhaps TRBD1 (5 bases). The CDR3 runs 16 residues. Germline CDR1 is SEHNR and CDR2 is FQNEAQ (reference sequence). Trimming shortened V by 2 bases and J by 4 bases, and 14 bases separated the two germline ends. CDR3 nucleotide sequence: TGTGCCAGCAGCTTACCGAGTGGCAGGGCCACCGGGGAGCTGTTTTTT. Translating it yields CASSLPSGRATGELFF.

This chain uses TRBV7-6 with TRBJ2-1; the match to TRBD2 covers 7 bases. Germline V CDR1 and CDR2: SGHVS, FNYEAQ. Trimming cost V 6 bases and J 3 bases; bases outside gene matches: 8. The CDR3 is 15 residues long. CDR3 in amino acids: CASSLTSRNYNEQFF. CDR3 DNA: TGTGCCAGCAGTTTGACTAGCCGGAACTACAATGAGCAGTTCTTC.

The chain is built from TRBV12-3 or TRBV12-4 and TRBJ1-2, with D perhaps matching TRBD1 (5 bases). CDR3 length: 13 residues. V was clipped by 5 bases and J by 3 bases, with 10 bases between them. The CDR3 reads CASSTTGDYGYTF. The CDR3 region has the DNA TGTGCCAGCAGTACTACAGGCGACTATGGCTACACCTTC.

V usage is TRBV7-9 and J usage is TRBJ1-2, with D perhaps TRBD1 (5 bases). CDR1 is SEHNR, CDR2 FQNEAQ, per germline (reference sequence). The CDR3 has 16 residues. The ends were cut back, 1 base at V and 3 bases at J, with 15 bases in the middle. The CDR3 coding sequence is TGTGCCAGCAGCTTAGGGTACGGGGGATCAGACTATGGCTACACCTTC. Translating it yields CASSLGYGGSDYGYTF.

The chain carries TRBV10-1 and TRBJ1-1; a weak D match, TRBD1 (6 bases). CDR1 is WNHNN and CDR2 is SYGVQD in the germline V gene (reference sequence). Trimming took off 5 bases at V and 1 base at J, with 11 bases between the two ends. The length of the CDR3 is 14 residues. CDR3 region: CASSTGQTNTEAFF. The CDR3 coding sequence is TGCGCCAGCAGTACGGGACAAACGAACACTGAAGCTTTCTTT.

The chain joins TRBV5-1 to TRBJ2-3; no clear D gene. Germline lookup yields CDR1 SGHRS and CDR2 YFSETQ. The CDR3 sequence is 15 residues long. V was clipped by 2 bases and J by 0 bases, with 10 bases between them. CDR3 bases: TGCGCCAGCAGCTTCGTGGGATTAAGCACAGATACGCAGTATTTT. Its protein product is CASSFVGLSTDTQYF. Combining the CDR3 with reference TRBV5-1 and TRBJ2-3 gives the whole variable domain KAGVTQTPRYLIKTRGQQVTLSCSPISGHRSVSWYQQTPGQGLQFLFEYFSETQRNKGNFPGRFSGRQFSNSRSEMNVSTLELGDSALYLCASSFVGLSTDTQYFGPGTRLTVL.

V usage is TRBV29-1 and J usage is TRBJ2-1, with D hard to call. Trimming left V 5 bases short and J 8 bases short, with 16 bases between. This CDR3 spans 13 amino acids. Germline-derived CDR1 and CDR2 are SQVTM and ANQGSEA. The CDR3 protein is CSVKDLSWYEQFF. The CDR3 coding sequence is TGCAGCGTTAAGGACCTATCATGGTATGAGCAGTTCTTC.

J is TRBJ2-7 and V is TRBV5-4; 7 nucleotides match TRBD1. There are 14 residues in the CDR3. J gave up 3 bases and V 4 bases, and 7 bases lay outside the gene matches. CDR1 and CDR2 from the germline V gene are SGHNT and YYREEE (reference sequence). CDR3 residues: CASSIDRALYEQYF. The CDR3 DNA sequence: TGTGCCAGCAGCATCGACAGGGCCCTCTACGAGCAGTACTTC.